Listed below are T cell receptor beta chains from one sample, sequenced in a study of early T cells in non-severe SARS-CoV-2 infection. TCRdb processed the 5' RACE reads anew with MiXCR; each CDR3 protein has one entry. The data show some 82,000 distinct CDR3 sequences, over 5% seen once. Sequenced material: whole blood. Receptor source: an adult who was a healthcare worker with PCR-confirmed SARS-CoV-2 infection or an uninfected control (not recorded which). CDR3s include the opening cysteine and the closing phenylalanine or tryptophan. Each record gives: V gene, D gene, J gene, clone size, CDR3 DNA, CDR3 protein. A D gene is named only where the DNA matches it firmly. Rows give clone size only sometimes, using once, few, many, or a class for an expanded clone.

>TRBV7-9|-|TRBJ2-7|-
TGTGCCAGCAGCTCGATCTCCTACGAGCAGTACTTC
CASSSISYEQYF
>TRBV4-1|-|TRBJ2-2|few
TGCGCCAGCAGCCGAGCCCTGAACACCGGGGAGCTGTTTTTT
CASSRALNTGELFF
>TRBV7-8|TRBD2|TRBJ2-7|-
TGTGCCAGCAGCCCCACCGGTAGCGGGAGCTACGAGCAGTACTTC
CASSPTGSGSYEQYF
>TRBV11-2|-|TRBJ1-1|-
TGTGCCGGGGCGAACCACAGGAACACTGAAGCTTTCTTT
CAGANHRNTEAFF
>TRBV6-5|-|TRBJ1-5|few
TGTGCCAGCAGTTGGGGAACCGATCAGCCCCAGCATTTT
CASSWGTDQPQHF
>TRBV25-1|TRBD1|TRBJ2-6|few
TGTGCCAGCAGTGCTTCGGGACAGGGAGGCTCTGGGGCCAACGTCCTGACTTTC
CASSASGQGGSGANVLTF
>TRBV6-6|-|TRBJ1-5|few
TGTGCCAGCAGTGTAGGGGGTAGCAATCAGCCCCAGCATTTT
CASSVGGSNQPQHF
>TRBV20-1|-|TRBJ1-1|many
TGCAGTGCAACGACAGGAGCCTTGAACACTGAAGCTTTCTTT
CSATTGALNTEAFF
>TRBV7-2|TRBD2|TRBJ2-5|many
TGTGCCAGCAGCTTAGAAGCGGGGGTGGAGACCCAGTACTTC
CASSLEAGVETQYF
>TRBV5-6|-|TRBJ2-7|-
TGTGCCAGCAGCTTGCGGGCAGGGGGGTTCCCCTACGAGCAGTACTTC
CASSLRAGGFPYEQYF
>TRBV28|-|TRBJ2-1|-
TGTGCCAGCAGTCCTCCCAGGGGGGCCTACAATGAGCAGTTCTTC
CASSPPRGAYNEQFF
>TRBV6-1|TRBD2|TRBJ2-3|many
TGTGCCAGCAGTGAAGCTCTAGCGGGGGGGCCGTCTAGCACAGATACGCAGTATTTT
CASSEALAGGPSSTDTQYF
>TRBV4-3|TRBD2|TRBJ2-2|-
TGCGCCAGCAGCCAGATTAGCGGGAGTGGATGGACCGGGGAGCTGTTTTTT
CASSQISGSGWTGELFF
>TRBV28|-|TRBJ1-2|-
TGTGCCAGCGCGGACTATAACTATGGCTACACCTTC
CASADYNYGYTF
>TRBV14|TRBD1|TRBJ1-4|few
TGTGCCAGCAGCCAACCAGGGGGCGCACGTGAAAAACTGTTTTTT
CASSQPGGAREKLFF
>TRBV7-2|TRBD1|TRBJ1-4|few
TGTGCCAGCAGCTTTAAACGGCAGGGGGCGGGAACTAATGAAAAACTGTTTTTT
CASSFKRQGAGTNEKLFF
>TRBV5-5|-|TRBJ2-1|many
TGTGCCAGCAGCTTCAGGGATTACAATGAGCAGTTCTTC
CASSFRDYNEQFF
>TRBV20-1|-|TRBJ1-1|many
TGCAGTGCTCCCCGCGGGCAGGCGAACACTGAAGCTTTCTTT
CSAPRGQANTEAFF
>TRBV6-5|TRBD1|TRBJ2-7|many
TGTGCCAGCAGCAAAGGGACAGATTACGAGCAGTACTTC
CASSKGTDYEQYF
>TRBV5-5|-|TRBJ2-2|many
TGTGCTACGGGACGGGAATGGTCCGGGGAGCTGTTTTTT
CATGREWSGELFF
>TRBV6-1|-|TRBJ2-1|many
TGTGCCAGCAGTGATCTGGCTGCGGTGCAGTTCTTC
CASSDLAAVQFF
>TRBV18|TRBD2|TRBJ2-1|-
TGTGCCAGCTCACCACCGGGGAAGCGGGGTAATGAGCAGTTCTTC
CASSPPGKRGNEQFF
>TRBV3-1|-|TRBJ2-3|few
TGTGCCAGCAGCCCAGGGACCAACACAGATACGCAGTATTTT
CASSPGTNTDTQYF
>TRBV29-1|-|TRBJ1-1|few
TGCAGCGTACACAGGGAGGTTGAAGCTTTCTTT
CSVHREVEAFF
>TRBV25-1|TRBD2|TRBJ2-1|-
TGTGCCAGCAGTGACCCCGGGAGGGCCAATGAGCAGTTCTTC
CASSDPGRANEQFF
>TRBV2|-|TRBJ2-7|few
TGTGCCAGCAGTGTGGGGTACGAGCAGTACTTC
CASSVGYEQYF
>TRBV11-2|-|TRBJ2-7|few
TGTGCCAGCAGCTTAGGGGGGGTCAGCTCCTACGAGCAGTACTTC
CASSLGGVSSYEQYF
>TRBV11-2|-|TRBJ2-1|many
TGTGCCAGCAGCGTTGAACCGCTCAATGAGCAGTTCTTC
CASSVEPLNEQFF
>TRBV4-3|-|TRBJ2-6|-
TGCGCCAGCAGCCAAGGGACGTCAGGGGCCGGGGCCAACGTCCTGACTTTC
CASSQGTSGAGANVLTF
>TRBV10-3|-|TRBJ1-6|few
TGTGCCACGCGGTTTCAGGTTGGCTCACCCCTCCACTTT
CATRFQVGSPLHF
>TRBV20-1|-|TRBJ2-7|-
TGCAGTGCTATAAGGACAGCCGACTACGAGCAGTACTTC
CSAIRTADYEQYF
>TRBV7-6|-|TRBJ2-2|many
TGTGCCAGCAGCCCGTCGACGGGGAACACCGGGGAGCTGTTTTTT
CASSPSTGNTGELFF
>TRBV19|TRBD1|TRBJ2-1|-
TGTGCCAGTAGGCCGACAGGGTCGCGGAATGAGCAGTTCTTC
CASRPTGSRNEQFF
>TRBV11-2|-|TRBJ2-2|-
TGTGCCAGCAGCCGCACGAGGGAGCTGTTTTTT
CASSRTRELFF
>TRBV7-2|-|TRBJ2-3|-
TGTGCCAGCACCCTGACAGATACGCAGTATTTT
CASTLTDTQYF
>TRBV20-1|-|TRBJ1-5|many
TGCAGTGCTAGAGGACAGACCAATCAGCCCCAGCATTTT
CSARGQTNQPQHF
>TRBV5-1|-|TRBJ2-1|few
TGCGCCAGCAGCTTGAGAGGGCTCTCCTACAATGAGCAGTTCTTC
CASSLRGLSYNEQFF
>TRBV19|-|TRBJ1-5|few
TGTGCCAGCCTTGGGAGGGGGGTCCAGCCCCAGCATTTT
CASLGRGVQPQHF
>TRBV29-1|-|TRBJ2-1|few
TGCAGCTATCGTGGTAGCATTCCCTACAATGAGCAGTTCTTC
CSYRGSIPYNEQFF
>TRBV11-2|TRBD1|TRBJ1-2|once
TGTGCCAGCAGCTTATCCTCTACAGGGGGATCTGGCTACACCTTC
CASSLSSTGGSGYTF
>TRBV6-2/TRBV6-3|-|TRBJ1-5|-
TGTGCCAGCAGTTACTGGGGACTCGATAGCAATCAGCCCCAGCATTTT
CASSYWGLDSNQPQHF
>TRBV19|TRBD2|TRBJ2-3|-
TGTGCCAGTAGTACACTAGCGGGGGCCTTCACAGATACGCAGTATTTT
CASSTLAGAFTDTQYF
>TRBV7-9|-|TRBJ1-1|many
TGTGCCAGCAGCGTTAGCGGCAAGGCGAACGCTGAAGCTTTCTTT
CASSVSGKANAEAFF
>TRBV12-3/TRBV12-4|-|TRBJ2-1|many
TGTGCCAGCAGTTTATTTGAAGGGAATGAGCAGTTCTTC
CASSLFEGNEQFF
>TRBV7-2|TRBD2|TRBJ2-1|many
TGTGCCAGCAGCTTACAACTAGCGTCCTACAATGAGCAGTTCTTC
CASSLQLASYNEQFF
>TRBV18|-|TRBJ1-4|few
TGTGCCAGCTCACCACCGGAAGTTGTCACTAATGAAAAACTGTTTTTT
CASSPPEVVTNEKLFF
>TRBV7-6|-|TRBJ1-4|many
TGTGCCAGCAGCCCGCACCGGGACGAGAATGAAAAACTGTTTTTT
CASSPHRDENEKLFF
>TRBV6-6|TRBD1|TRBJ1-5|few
TGTGCCAGCAGTGGGACAGTTAATCAGCCCCAGCATTTT
CASSGTVNQPQHF
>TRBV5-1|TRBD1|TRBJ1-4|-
TGCGCCAGCAGCTTGGGGGACAGTAATGAAAAACTGTTTTTT
CASSLGDSNEKLFF
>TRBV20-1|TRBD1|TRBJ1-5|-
TGCAGTGCTAGAGATGGGTACAGGGGGCTTCATCAGCCCCAGCATTTT
CSARDGYRGLHQPQHF
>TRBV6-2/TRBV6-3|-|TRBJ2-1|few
TGTGCCAGCCACCCGACGGGGACCTACAATGAGCAGTTCTTC
CASHPTGTYNEQFF
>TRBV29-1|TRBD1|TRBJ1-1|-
TGCAGCACCGACAGGGGTTTGAACACTGAAGCTTTCTTT
CSTDRGLNTEAFF
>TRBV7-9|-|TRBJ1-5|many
TGTGCCAGCAGCTCGAGGGATCTCAATCAGCCCCAGCATTTT
CASSSRDLNQPQHF
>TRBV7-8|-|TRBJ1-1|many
TGTGCCAGCAGCTTAGTACAGTCGAACACTGAAGCTTTCTTT
CASSLVQSNTEAFF
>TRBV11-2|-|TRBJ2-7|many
TGTGCCAGCAGCTTAGGAGGGTCAGGGCAGTACTTC
CASSLGGSGQYF
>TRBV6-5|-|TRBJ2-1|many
TGTGCCGCCCTGGGGGGGGCCGACAATGAGCAGTTCTTC
CAALGGADNEQFF
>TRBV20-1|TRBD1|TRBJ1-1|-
TGCAGTGCGAGGGACAGGGGGCATGGCACTGAAGCTTTCTTT
CSARDRGHGTEAFF
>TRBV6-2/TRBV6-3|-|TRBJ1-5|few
TGTGCCAGCAGTTCAGGCAGATCTCATAGCAATCAGCCCCAGCATTTT
CASSSGRSHSNQPQHF